The 14 T cell receptor beta chains reported below all come from one sample, sequenced in a study of T-cell memory formation after mild COVID-19. In TCRdb, the 5' RACE reads were re-called with MiXCR into one record per CDR3 protein. This table has hundreds of thousands of distinct CDR3 sequences, 20% appearing once. Sequencing input: PBMCs or a T cell subset sorted from them (not recorded which). The receptors originated from an adult woman who had mild COVID-19 (a few samples of this study predate the infection). Cell type and time point are not known.

This clonotype was seen more than once but under ten times. This chain uses TRBV24-1 with TRBJ2-7; D not resolved. The V end lost 5 bases, the J end lost 5 bases, and 15 bases lay between the germline ends. The germline CDR1 and CDR2 sequences are KGHDR and SFDVKD. The CDR3 spans 14 residues. CDR3 in DNA: TGTGCCACCAGTGGAACCCACGCTCCAGACGAGCAGTACTTC. This codes for CATSGTHAPDEQYF.

This clonotype occurred a few times. The CDR3 sequence is CASRLTGAMVDTQYF. CDR3 bases: TGTGCCAGCAGACTGACAGGGGCGATGGTAGATACGCAGTATTTT. The gene calls are TRBV12-3 or TRBV12-4 and TRBJ2-3, with 8 bases lining up with TRBD1. The CDR3 length is 15 residues. Trimming removed 6 bases from V and 5 bases from J; junction bases left unmatched: 10.

This clonotype has more than one count but fewer than ten. V gene TRBV4-2 combines with J gene TRBJ2-1; D may be TRBD2 (5 bases). Germline values: CDR1 LGHNA, CDR2 YNFKEQ. CDR3 length: 13 residues. V lost 0 bases and J 9 bases, leaving 9 bases between the germline ends. The CDR3 region has the DNA TGTGCCAGCAGCCAAGATGGTCGGGGTGAGCAGTTCTTC. Protein: CASSQDGRGEQFF.

The chain couples TRBV9 to TRBJ2-1; 7 bases match TRBD2. V was pared by 0 bases and J by 2 bases, with 5 bases of the junction left unmatched. CDR1 and CDR2 from the germline V gene are SGDLS and YYNGEE. The CDR3 consists of 16 residues. The CDR3 is CASSVVGGGAYNEQFF. CDR3 sequence (DNA): TGTGCCAGCAGCGTAGTTGGTGGGGGGGCCTACAATGAGCAGTTCTTC.

This rearrangement joins TRBV9 to TRBJ2-3, with TRBD2 matching over 7 bases. The CDR3 runs 14 residues. V gave up 4 bases and J gave up 5 bases; unmatched junction bases: 7. The V gene's germline CDR1 is SGDLS and CDR2 YYNGEE. In DNA form, the CDR3 reads TGTGCCAGCAGCACCGCGGGAGTCGGAGATACGCAGTATTTT. The encoded protein is CASSTAGVGDTQYF.

This clonotype was seen only a few times. The gene calls are TRBV10-3 and TRBJ2-1; 14 positions agree with TRBD2. Germline assignment: CDR1 ENHRY and CDR2 SYGVKD. V lost 3 bases and J lost 7; bases outside the gene matches: 5. The CDR3 spans 16 residues. The CDR3 DNA reads as TGTGCCATCAGTGACAAGGGGACTAGCGGGAGTAATGAGCAGTTCTTC. Protein sequence: CAISDKGTSGSNEQFF.

This clonotype was seen a few times. This chain uses TRBV5-6 with TRBJ1-1; perhaps TRBD1 as D (5 bases). Per germline, CDR1 SGHDT and CDR2 YYEEEE. The CDR3 runs to 15 residues. The V end lost 1 base, the J end lost 1 base, and 11 bases lay between the germline ends. This CDR3 reads CASSLLQAGNTEAFF. The DNA of the CDR3 is TGTGCCAGCAGCTTGCTACAGGCTGGGAACACTGAAGCTTTCTTT.

This sequence joins TRBV6-2 or TRBV6-3 and TRBJ2-6, with 12 bases lining up with TRBD2. Germline V gene sequence: CDR1 MNHEY, CDR2 SVGEGT. V shed 0 bases and J 1 base; nucleotides not matched to a gene: 16. The CDR3 contains 23 residues. CDR3: CASSYSSTSGRPNPSSGANVLTF. The CDR3 DNA reads as TGTGCCAGCAGTTACTCGAGTACTAGCGGGAGGCCCAACCCTTCGTCTGGGGCCAACGTCCTGACTTTC.

A few counts support this clonotype. The V and J genes are TRBV18 and TRBJ1-5; no reliable D call. V dropped 2 bases and J dropped 7 bases, with 15 bases sitting between them. The CDR3 has 15 residues. Germline V CDR1 and CDR2: KGHSH, LQKENI. The CDR3 DNA reads TGTGCCAGCTCACCAGGAAGGGCGGGAGAACAGCCCCAGCATTTT. It translates to CASSPGRAGEQPQHF. Full variable domain (missing parts from reference TRBV18 and TRBJ1-5): NAGVMQNPRHLVRRRGQEARLRCSPMKGHSHVYWYRQLPEEGLKFMVYLQKENIIDESGMPKERFSAEFPKEGPSILRIQQVVRGDSAAYFCASSPGRAGEQPQHFGDGTRLSIL.

The V and J genes are TRBV4-2 and TRBJ2-1, with D perhaps matching TRBD1 or TRBD2 (6 bases each). The germline V and J ends were trimmed by 6 bases and 0 bases, with 12 bases remaining between them. The germline V gene encodes CDR1 LGHNA and CDR2 YNFKEQ. The CDR3 has 15 residues. The CDR3 nucleotides read TGTGCCAGCAGACTAGGGGGGAGCTCCTACAATGAGCAGTTCTTC. It yields the protein CASRLGGSSYNEQFF.

This clonotype was picked up a small number of times. The V and J genes are TRBV2 and TRBJ2-3; possibly TRBD2 for D (6 bases). The V end was cut by 5 bases, the J end by 4 bases, with 10 bases between. Looked up from germline, CDR1 is SNHLY and CDR2 is FYNNEI. The CDR3 consists of 13 residues. CDR3 protein: CASSLDYADTQYF. The CDR3 nucleotides read TGTGCCAGCAGTTTGGACTATGCAGATACGCAGTATTTT.

This clonotype was detected only a few times. The rearrangement links TRBV7-9 to TRBJ2-7, with D perhaps given as TRBD1 or TRBD2 (5 bases each). The CDR3 totals 13 residues. Germline V CDR1 and CDR2: SEHNR, FQNEAQ (reference sequence). V lost 2 bases and J 3 bases, leaving 8 bases between the germline ends. For the CDR3, the DNA is TGTGCCAGCAGCTTAAGAGGGGTCTACGAGCAGTACTTC. Encoded protein: CASSLRGVYEQYF.

This clonotype was seen more than once but under ten times. This chain links TRBV5-1 with TRBJ1-1, with a tentative D call TRBD1 (5 bases). Trimming cost V 0 bases and J 1 base, with 16 bases left between them. The length of the CDR3 is 17 residues. CDR1 is SGHRS and CDR2 is YFSETQ in the germline V gene. This chain's CDR3 is CASSLAGRGRPNTEAFF. CDR3 bases: TGCGCCAGCAGCTTGGCAGGGAGGGGCAGGCCGAACACTGAAGCTTTCTTT.

A single count supports this clonotype. CDR3 bases: TGTGCCAGCAGTTTGGGGGTGTACGTAGAGACCCAGTACTTC. Its translation is CASSLGVYVETQYF. This chain joins TRBV12-3 or TRBV12-4 and TRBJ2-5, with D possibly called TRBD1 or TRBD2 (5 bases each). V lost 3 bases, J lost 4 bases, and 12 bases lay in between. The CDR3 runs 14 residues.